The T cell receptor (beta chain) under discussion was sequenced for a study of CD8 T cells in Susac syndrome. CDR1 and CDR2 from the germline V gene are SGHRS and YFSETQ. This CDR3 comprises 14 residues. V was shortened by 4 bases and J by 5 bases, with 15 bases between the two germline ends. RNA in amounts of about 0.5 to 1 ug was reverse transcribed with random hexamers. TCRdb itself ran the immunoSEQ multiplex PCR reads through MiXCR, one entry per CDR3 protein. In the table there are over 300,000 distinct CDR3 sequences, 92% of which are singletons. The source is a human donor with multiple sclerosis. Material for sequencing was CD4+ T cells from PBMCs. The chain carries TRBV5-1 and TRBJ1-1; no clear D gene. Here the CDR3 reads CASSKQPTATEAFF. DNA of the CDR3: TGCGCCAGCAGCAAACAGCCAACCGCGACTGAAGCTTTCTTT.